This T cell receptor (beta chain) was captured by sequencing in a study of blood T cells in healthy people across ages. Overall study context: Every two T cells gave about one barcoded beta molecule via template switching.

In germline, CDR1 is MNHEY, CDR2 SVGAGI. The length of the CDR3 is 15 residues. The V segment lost 6 bases and the J segment 3 bases; nucleotides outside the gene matches: 6. Then a second PCR, running roughly 7 to 11 cycles, was carried out with a sample-barcoded 5' primer and a J-beta primer mix. TCRdb re-called the 5' RACE reads with MiXCR, one entry per CDR3 protein. The sample comprises 1.5 million to 2 million distinct CDR3 sequences, roughly 50% of which are singletons, and 2.1% rests with the top ten. Donation came from healthy Caucasian individuals in Russia who were aged roughly 6 to 100. This TCR was recovered from a woman aged 40 to 50 in good health. Material: blood. The V and J genes are TRBV6-5 and TRBJ2-1, with 9 bases that match TRBD1. The CDR3 loop is CASRTGQGGYNEQFF. In nucleotides, the CDR3 is TGTGCCAGCAGGACGGGACAGGGTGGCTACAATGAGCAGTTCTTC.